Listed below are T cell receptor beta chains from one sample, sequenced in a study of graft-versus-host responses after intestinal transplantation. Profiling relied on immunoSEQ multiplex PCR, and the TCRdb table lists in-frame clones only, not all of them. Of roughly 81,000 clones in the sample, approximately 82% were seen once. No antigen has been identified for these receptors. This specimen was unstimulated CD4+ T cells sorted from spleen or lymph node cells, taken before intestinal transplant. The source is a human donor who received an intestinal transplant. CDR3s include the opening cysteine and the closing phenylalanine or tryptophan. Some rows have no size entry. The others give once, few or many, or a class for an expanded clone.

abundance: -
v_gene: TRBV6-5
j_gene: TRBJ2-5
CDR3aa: CASSYGSQETQYF

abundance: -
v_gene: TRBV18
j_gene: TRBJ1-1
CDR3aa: CASSLGPVKYTEAFF

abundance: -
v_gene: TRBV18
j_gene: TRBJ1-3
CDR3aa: CASSPGGLSSGNTIYF

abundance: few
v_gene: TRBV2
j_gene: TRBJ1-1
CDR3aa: CASGTGDTEAFF

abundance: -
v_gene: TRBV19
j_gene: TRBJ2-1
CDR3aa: CASRSLAGGGGEQFF

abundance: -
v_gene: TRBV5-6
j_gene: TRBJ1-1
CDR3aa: CASSFDSEAFF

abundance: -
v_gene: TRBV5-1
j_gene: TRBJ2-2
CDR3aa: CASSLSHRAGELFF

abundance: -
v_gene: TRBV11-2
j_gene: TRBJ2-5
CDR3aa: CASSMGGSGGALETQYF

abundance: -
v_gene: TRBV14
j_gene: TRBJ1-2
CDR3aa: CASSRQGRAGYTF

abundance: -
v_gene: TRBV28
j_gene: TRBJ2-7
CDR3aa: CASSSLKATPFYEQYF

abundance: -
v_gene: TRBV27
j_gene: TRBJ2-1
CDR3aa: CASSDRSRQFF

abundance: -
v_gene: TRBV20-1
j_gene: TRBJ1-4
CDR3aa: CSATRQGKLFF

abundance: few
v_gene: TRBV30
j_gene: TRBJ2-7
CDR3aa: CACNRGGTYEQYF

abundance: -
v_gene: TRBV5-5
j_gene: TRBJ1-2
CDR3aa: CASSLADPGQGALGYTF

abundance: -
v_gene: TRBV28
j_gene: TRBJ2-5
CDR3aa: CASSLTLQGAQETQYF

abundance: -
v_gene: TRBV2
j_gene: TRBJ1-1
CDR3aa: CASRSRVRSTEAFF

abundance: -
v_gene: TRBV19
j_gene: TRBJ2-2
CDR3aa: CASSIGDTGELFF

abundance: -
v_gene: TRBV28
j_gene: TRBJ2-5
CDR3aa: CASSFGLRETQYF

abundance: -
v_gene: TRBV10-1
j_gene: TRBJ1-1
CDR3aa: CASSDSPVNTEAFF

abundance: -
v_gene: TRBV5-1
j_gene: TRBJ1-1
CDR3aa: CASRLQTVGNTEAFF

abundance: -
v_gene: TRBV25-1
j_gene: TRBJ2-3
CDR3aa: CASSEIRDRGRATQYF

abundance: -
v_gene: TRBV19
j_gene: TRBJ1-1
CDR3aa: CASSPYRGQSTEAFF

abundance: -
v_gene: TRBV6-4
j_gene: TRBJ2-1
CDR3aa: CASSETGGVQEQFF

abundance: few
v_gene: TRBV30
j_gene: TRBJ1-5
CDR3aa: CAWSQGSQPQHF

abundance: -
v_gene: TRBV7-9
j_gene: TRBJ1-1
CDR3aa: CASSLAGTWAGAFF

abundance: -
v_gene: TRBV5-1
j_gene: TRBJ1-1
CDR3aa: CASSLEGGLNTEAFF

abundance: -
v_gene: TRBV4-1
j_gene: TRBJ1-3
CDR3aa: CASSQPRQGYTIYF

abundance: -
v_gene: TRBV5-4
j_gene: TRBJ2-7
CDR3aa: CASSFQDRHEQYF

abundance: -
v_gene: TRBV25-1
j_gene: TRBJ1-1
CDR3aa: CASRAWSTEAFF

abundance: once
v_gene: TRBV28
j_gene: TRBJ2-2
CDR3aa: CATLPSGVDTGELFF

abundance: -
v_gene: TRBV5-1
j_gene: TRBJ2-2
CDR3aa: CASSLDQGATGELFF

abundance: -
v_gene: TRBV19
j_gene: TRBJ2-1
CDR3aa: CASSGGDEQFF

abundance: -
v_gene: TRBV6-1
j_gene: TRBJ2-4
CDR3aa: CASSEDLAGVYLAKNIQYF

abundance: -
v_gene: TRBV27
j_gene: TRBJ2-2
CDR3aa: CASSRLAGNTGELFF

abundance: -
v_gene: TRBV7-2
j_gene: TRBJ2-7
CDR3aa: CASSLRGAYEQYF